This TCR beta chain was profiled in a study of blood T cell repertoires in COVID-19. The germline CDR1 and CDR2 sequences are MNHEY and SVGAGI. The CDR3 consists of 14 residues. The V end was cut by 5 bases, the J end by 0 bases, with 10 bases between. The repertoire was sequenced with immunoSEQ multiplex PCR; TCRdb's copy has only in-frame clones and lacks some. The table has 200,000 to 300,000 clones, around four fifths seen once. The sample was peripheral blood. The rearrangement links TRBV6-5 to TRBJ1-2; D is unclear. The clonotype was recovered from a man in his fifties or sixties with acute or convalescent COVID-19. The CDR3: CASSPQRTNYGYTF. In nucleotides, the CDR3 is TGTGCCAGCAGTCCCCAGAGGACTAACTATGGCTACACCTTC.